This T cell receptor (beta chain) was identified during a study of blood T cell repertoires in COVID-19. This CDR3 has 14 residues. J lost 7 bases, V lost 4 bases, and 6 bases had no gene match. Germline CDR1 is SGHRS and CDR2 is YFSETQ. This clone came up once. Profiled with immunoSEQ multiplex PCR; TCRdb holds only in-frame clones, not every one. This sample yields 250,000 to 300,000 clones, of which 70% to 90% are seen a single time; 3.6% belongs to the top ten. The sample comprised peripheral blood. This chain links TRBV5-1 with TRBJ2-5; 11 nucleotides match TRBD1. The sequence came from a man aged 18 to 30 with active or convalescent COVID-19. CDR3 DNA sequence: TGCGCCAGCAGCCAGGACAGGGGGCAGGGGACCCAGTACTTC. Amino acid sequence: CASSQDRGQGTQYF.